Listed below are T cell receptor beta chains from one sample, sequenced in a study of T-cell memory formation after mild COVID-19. In TCRdb, the 5' RACE reads were re-called with MiXCR into one record per CDR3 protein. The sample yields tens of thousands of distinct CDR3 sequences, 9.3% seen once. The sample was PBMCs or a T cell subset sorted from them (not recorded which). These receptors all stem from a young man who had mild COVID-19 (a few samples of this study predate the infection). Cell type and time point are not known. Both conserved end residues are part of each CDR3. Fields, in order: J gene, D gene, clone size, V gene, CDR3 DNA, CDR3 protein. A D gene is named only where the DNA matches it firmly. Expanded clones are given a class, and other clones once, few, many or no size at all.

j_gene: TRBJ2-2; d_gene: TRBD1; abundance: many; v_gene: TRBV7-3; CDR3nt: TGTGCCACCGGACAGGGTGGTACCGGGGAGCTGTTTTTT; CDR3aa: CATGQGGTGELFF
j_gene: TRBJ1-4; d_gene: -; abundance: -; v_gene: TRBV12-3/TRBV12-4; CDR3nt: TGTGCCAGCTCCTTCGGGCGAGTGACGGGAGAAAAACTGTTTTTT; CDR3aa: CASSFGRVTGEKLFF
j_gene: TRBJ2-1; d_gene: TRBD1; abundance: few; v_gene: TRBV27; CDR3nt: TGTGCCAGCAGTTTCTTGGCGACAGGGTATAGGAATGAGCAGTTCTTC; CDR3aa: CASSFLATGYRNEQFF
j_gene: TRBJ2-3; d_gene: TRBD1; abundance: few; v_gene: TRBV7-3; CDR3nt: TGTGCCAGCAGCTTAACGACAGGGCCGGGCGGCACAGATACGCAGTATTTT; CDR3aa: CASSLTTGPGGTDTQYF
j_gene: TRBJ2-6; d_gene: -; abundance: many; v_gene: TRBV4-3; CDR3nt: TGCGCCAGCAGCCAAGATTGGAGCTCTGGGGCCAACGTCCTGACTTTC; CDR3aa: CASSQDWSSGANVLTF
j_gene: TRBJ2-1; d_gene: TRBD2; abundance: many; v_gene: TRBV12-3/TRBV12-4; CDR3nt: TGTGCCAGCAGTTTCAGCGGGGGTCTAAATGAGCAGTTCTTC; CDR3aa: CASSFSGGLNEQFF
j_gene: TRBJ1-1; d_gene: -; abundance: few; v_gene: TRBV6-2/TRBV6-3; CDR3nt: TGTGCCAGCAGTTACTCTGGGAGTGAAGCTTTCTTT; CDR3aa: CASSYSGSEAFF
j_gene: TRBJ2-3; d_gene: -; abundance: -; v_gene: TRBV6-5; CDR3nt: TGTGCCAGCAGTTCCTGGACAGATACGCAGTATTTT; CDR3aa: CASSSWTDTQYF
j_gene: TRBJ2-7; d_gene: TRBD1; abundance: few; v_gene: TRBV6-5; CDR3nt: TGTGCCAGCAGTTATGGGACAGGGGGCCTTGGCGAGCAGTACTTC; CDR3aa: CASSYGTGGLGEQYF
j_gene: TRBJ2-1; d_gene: TRBD2; abundance: large; v_gene: TRBV7-8; CDR3nt: TGTGCCAGCAGCTTAGCGCTTATAGCGGGGTTCTCCTACAATGAGCAGTTCTTC; CDR3aa: CASSLALIAGFSYNEQFF
j_gene: TRBJ2-3; d_gene: TRBD1; abundance: few; v_gene: TRBV28; CDR3nt: TGTGCCAGCGAACAGGGGGCTGATACGCAGTATTTT; CDR3aa: CASEQGADTQYF
j_gene: TRBJ2-7; d_gene: -; abundance: -; v_gene: TRBV7-2; CDR3nt: TGTGCCAGCAGTTTGGGCGGAGGCTATGACGAGCAGTACTTC; CDR3aa: CASSLGGGYDEQYF
j_gene: TRBJ1-5; d_gene: TRBD1; abundance: many; v_gene: TRBV20-1; CDR3nt: TGCAGTGCTAGAGTAGAGGGACAGGGGAATCAGCCCCAGCATTTT; CDR3aa: CSARVEGQGNQPQHF
j_gene: TRBJ2-1; d_gene: TRBD1; abundance: -; v_gene: TRBV25-1; CDR3nt: TGTGCCAGCAGTGGCACCCGGGACAGGGGATTTAGCTCCTACAATGAGCAGTTCTTC; CDR3aa: CASSGTRDRGFSSYNEQFF
j_gene: TRBJ1-2; d_gene: TRBD1; abundance: -; v_gene: TRBV7-2; CDR3nt: TGTGCCAGCAGAATACGGGACAGGCTCTATGGCTACACCTTC; CDR3aa: CASRIRDRLYGYTF
j_gene: TRBJ1-1; d_gene: -; abundance: few; v_gene: TRBV20-1; CDR3nt: TGCAGTGCTAGAGATCTAGGGGACCACCCGAACACTGAAGCTTTCTTT; CDR3aa: CSARDLGDHPNTEAFF
j_gene: TRBJ2-5; d_gene: TRBD2; abundance: few; v_gene: TRBV7-2; CDR3nt: TGTGCCAGCAGCACCAGACTAGCGGGGGGGCACCTACTTCGACAAGAGACCCAGTACTTC; CDR3aa: CASSTRLAGGHLLRQETQYF
j_gene: TRBJ2-3; d_gene: -; abundance: -; v_gene: TRBV6-1; CDR3nt: TGTGCCAGCAGTGAAGGCCCCCCGAATACGCAGTATTTT; CDR3aa: CASSEGPPNTQYF
j_gene: TRBJ2-1; d_gene: -; abundance: many; v_gene: TRBV4-3; CDR3nt: TGCGCCAGCAGCCAAGTGGGGGACGGGACCTACGGTGCCCGCGATGAGCAGTTCTTC; CDR3aa: CASSQVGDGTYGARDEQFF
j_gene: TRBJ1-6; d_gene: -; abundance: few; v_gene: TRBV20-1; CDR3nt: TGCAGTGCTAGAGTGCGGGCGATGCCGGGCCGTTCACCCCTCCACTTT; CDR3aa: CSARVRAMPGRSPLHF
j_gene: TRBJ2-2; d_gene: -; abundance: -; v_gene: TRBV5-4; CDR3nt: TGTGCCAGCAGCCGGGACCGAGGCGGGGAGCTGTTTTTT; CDR3aa: CASSRDRGGELFF
j_gene: TRBJ1-4; d_gene: TRBD1; abundance: few; v_gene: TRBV6-5; CDR3nt: TGTGCCAGCAGTTACCCGCCTTGGACAGGGAGGTTAGCTAATGAAAAACTGTTTTTT; CDR3aa: CASSYPPWTGRLANEKLFF
j_gene: TRBJ1-1; d_gene: -; abundance: few; v_gene: TRBV24-1; CDR3nt: TGTGCCACCAGTGATAAATGGGGGTCAGCTTTCTTT; CDR3aa: CATSDKWGSAFF
j_gene: TRBJ2-3; d_gene: -; abundance: many; v_gene: TRBV7-8; CDR3nt: TGTGCCAGCGGGGCCGGGGGACTCACAGATACGCAGTATTTT; CDR3aa: CASGAGGLTDTQYF
j_gene: TRBJ1-2; d_gene: -; abundance: few; v_gene: TRBV5-4; CDR3nt: TGTGCCAGCAGAGCAGGGACGGGCCCAGAGGGAGAAAGCTACACCTTC; CDR3aa: CASRAGTGPEGESYTF
j_gene: TRBJ1-4; d_gene: -; abundance: -; v_gene: TRBV3-1; CDR3nt: TGTGCCAGCAGTGATACCGGGACCACTACTGAAAAACTGTTTTTT; CDR3aa: CASSDTGTTTEKLFF
j_gene: TRBJ2-3; d_gene: TRBD2; abundance: once; v_gene: TRBV12-3/TRBV12-4; CDR3nt: TGTGCCAGCACCTGGGGTAGCGGGGGGGCAAAAGATACGCAGTATTTT; CDR3aa: CASTWGSGGAKDTQYF
j_gene: TRBJ1-1; d_gene: -; abundance: -; v_gene: TRBV7-3; CDR3nt: TGTGCCAGCAGCTTAACGGGGGTAGGGACTGAAGCTTTCTTT; CDR3aa: CASSLTGVGTEAFF
j_gene: TRBJ1-2; d_gene: -; abundance: few; v_gene: TRBV5-4; CDR3nt: TGTGCCAGCAGCTTTGAGGTCGACTACACCTTC; CDR3aa: CASSFEVDYTF